This TCR beta chain came from a study of T cell responses to AZD1222 COVID-19 vaccine. General study points: Only a handful of people who got AZD1222 tested seropositive at baseline.

Some clones are missing from TCRdb's copy, which holds only in-frame ones; the method was immunoSEQ multiplex PCR. The sample includes some 120,000 clones, 85% to 90% seen only once; the top ten take 9.5% to 15%. The CDR3 totals 14 residues. V was trimmed by 2 bases and J by 4 bases, leaving 12 bases between them. Germline CDR1 SGDLS, CDR2 YYNGEE. Regarding this clone: Its antigen remains unidentified.

The clonotype originates from an adult in good health. The source was peripheral blood, collected on day 0 of AZD1222 vaccination. The chain carries TRBV9 and TRBJ1-2, with D unresolved. The CDR3 sequence: CASSVGRRPYGYTF. CDR3 bases: TGTGCCAGCAGCGTGGGTCGGCGGCCCTATGGCTACACCTTC.